The clone carrying this TCR beta chain was seen a single time. The antigen remains undetermined. The data were obtained in a study of T cell responses to AZD1222 COVID-19 vaccine. Notes on the study in general: Unmutated variant regions reportedly attract nearly half of all spike-specific TCRs. Clonal diversity was possibly underestimated; the donors were predominantly white British and more often female. The peak T cell response came first, and repertoires were sampled only after it.

Repertoires were generated with immunoSEQ multiplex PCR, while TCRdb's copy carries only in-frame clones and drops some. The sample has some 50,000 clones, 75% to 90% seen once. Germline V gene lookup returns CDR1 SGHAT and CDR2 FQDESV (reference sequence). This CDR3 comprises 15 residues. V lost 3 bases and J lost 8; bases outside the gene matches: 8. The TCR comes from an adult who received the AZD1222 COVID-19 vaccine. Sequenced material: peripheral blood, taken 28 days after the second AZD1222 dose. The chain couples TRBV11-1 to TRBJ2-1; 9 bases align to TRBD1. The CDR3 protein is CASSFRDRVTDEQFF. CDR3 in DNA: TGTGCCAGCAGCTTCCGGGACAGGGTTACCGATGAGCAGTTCTTC.